The present T cell receptor beta chain was sequenced within a study of T cell changes during pregnancy in multiple sclerosis. Trimming shortened V by 2 bases and J by 4 bases, and 3 bases separated the two germline ends. The CDR3 covers 11 residues. CDR1 is DFQATT and CDR2 is SNEGSKA in the germline V gene (reference sequence). TCRdb's copy holds only in-frame clones and misses some; the assay was immunoSEQ multiplex PCR. The sample lists tens of thousands of clones, roughly nine tenths occurring once. Sequenced material: peripheral blood, taken before pregnancy. The origin of this receptor is a female donor with multiple sclerosis, enrolled in a pregnancy study. This rearrangement joins TRBV20-1 to TRBJ1-5; D remains unclear. CDR3 bases: TGCAGTGCTAGACAGAATCAGCCCCAGCATTTT. Its translation: CSARQNQPQHF.